This TCR beta chain was sequenced in a study of T cells in Graves' hyperthyroidism and ophthalmopathy. Findings and limits, study-wide: Classification by a 13 V-J model distinguished ophthalmopathy from stable hyperthyroidism. Expanded thyroid clonotypes (above 0.001) were mostly also found in blood.

The V gene end was trimmed by 3 bases and the J gene end by 0 bases; junction bases not matched to a gene: 5. The CDR3 spans 17 residues. The V gene's germline CDR1 is MNHGY and CDR2 SVAAGI. Amplification yielded TCR beta CDR3 regions, with RNA transcripts as the source. First-round RT-PCR with HTBI primers amplified the TCR CDR3 region. TCRdb passed the multiplex PCR reads through MiXCR, listing each CDR3 protein once. The repertoire includes 490,000 or so distinct CDR3 sequences, about 16% of them detected once, and around 28% sits in the top ten. For this clonotype: Its antigen is still unknown.

Not enrolled were patients with uncontrolled infection, other autoimmune disease, pregnancy or lactation. The sample consisted of blood. The TCR sequence derives from a young woman with Graves' ophthalmopathy. The chain recombines TRBV6-9 with TRBJ2-1; 10 nucleotides agree with TRBD2. CDR3 coding DNA: TGTGCCAGCAGTTACCCTAGCGGGAGACCCTCCTACAATGAGCAGTTCTTC. The encoded protein is CASSYPSGRPSYNEQFF.